This T cell receptor beta chain was identified in a study of blood T cell repertoires in COVID-19. Study-wide context: Both acute and convalescent COVID-19 samples were obtained from the United States, Italy and Spain.

In the authors' methods: Estimated nucleated cell counts came from reference gene primer amplification. The protocol was immunoSEQ multiplex PCR, while the TCRdb copy is restricted to in-frame clones and leaves out a portion. Clone size and V and J calls were adopted from that table, with D and trimming inferred from the DNA. The profile shows a few hundred thousand clones, roughly 90% of them singletons. Living in 24 US areas, the participants were between roughly 18 and 90 years of age. Cohorts were determined from participant-reported clinical history. This CDR3 comprises 15 residues. Germline V gives CDR1 SEHNR, CDR2 FQNEAQ (reference sequence). V was pared by 5 bases and J by 2 bases, with 16 bases between.

The sample was PBMCs or T cells enriched from blood (not recorded which). V and J are TRBV7-9 and TRBJ2-7; a weak D match, TRBD1 (5 bases). The receptor was isolated from a woman aged 40 to 50 who had recovered from COVID-19. Here the CDR3 DNA reads TGTGCCAGCAGCCCCAGGGCCAACCGTACCTACGAGCAGTACTTC. Translating it yields CASSPRANRTYEQYF.